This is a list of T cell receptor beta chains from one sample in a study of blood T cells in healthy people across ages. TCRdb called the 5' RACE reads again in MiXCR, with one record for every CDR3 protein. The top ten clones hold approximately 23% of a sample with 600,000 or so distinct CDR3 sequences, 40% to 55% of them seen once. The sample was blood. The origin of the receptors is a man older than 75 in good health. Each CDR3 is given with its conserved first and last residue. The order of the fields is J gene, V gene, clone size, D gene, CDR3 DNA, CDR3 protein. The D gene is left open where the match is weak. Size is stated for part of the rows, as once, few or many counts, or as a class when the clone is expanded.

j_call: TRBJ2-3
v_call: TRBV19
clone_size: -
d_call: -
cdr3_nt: TGTGCCAGTAGTACCTACTCCCTCCCCGGGCGTACGCAGTATTTT
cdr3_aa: CASSTYSLPGRTQYF

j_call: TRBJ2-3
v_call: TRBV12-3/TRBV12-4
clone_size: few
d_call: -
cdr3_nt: TGTGCCAGCACCCCTCGGTTCTCCTCAGATACGCAGTATTTT
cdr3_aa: CASTPRFSSDTQYF

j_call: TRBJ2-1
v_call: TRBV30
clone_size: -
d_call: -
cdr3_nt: TGTGCCTGGAGTGTGGGGAACTACAATGAGCAGTTCTTC
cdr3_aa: CAWSVGNYNEQFF

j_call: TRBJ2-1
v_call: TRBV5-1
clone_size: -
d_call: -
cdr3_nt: TGCGCCAACAGCTTGTCTGGGGGCTCCAATGAGCAGTTCTTC
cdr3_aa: CANSLSGGSNEQFF

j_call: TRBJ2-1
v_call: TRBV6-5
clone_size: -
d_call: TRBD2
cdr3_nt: TGTGCCAGCCGTCAGGGACTAGATTACAATGAGCAGTTCTTC
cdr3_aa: CASRQGLDYNEQFF

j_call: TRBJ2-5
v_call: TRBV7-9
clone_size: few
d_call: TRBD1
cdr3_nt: TGTGCCAGCAGCTTCCTGCAGGGGGTAGGAGGTCAAGAGACCCAGTACTTC
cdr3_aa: CASSFLQGVGGQETQYF

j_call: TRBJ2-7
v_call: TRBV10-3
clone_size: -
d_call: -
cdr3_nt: TGTGCCATCAGTGGGAACCCAGGGGGAGGCTCCTACGAGCAGTACTTC
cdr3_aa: CAISGNPGGGSYEQYF

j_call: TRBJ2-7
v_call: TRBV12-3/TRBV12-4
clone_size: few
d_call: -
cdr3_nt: TGTGCCAGCAGTTCGGGACTCAATGAGCAGTACTTC
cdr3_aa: CASSSGLNEQYF

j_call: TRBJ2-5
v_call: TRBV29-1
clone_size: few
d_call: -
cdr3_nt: TGCAGCGTTGAAGATCGATTTCACCCCGGGGAGACCCAGTACTTC
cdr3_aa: CSVEDRFHPGETQYF

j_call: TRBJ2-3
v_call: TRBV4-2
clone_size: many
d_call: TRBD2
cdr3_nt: TGTGCCAGCAGCCAAGGGCTAGCGGGAAGCACAGATACGCAGTATTTT
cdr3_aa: CASSQGLAGSTDTQYF

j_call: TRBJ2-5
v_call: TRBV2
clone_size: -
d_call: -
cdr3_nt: TGTGCCAGCAGTGCGAACAGGGATTCTGAGACCCAGTACTTC
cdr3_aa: CASSANRDSETQYF

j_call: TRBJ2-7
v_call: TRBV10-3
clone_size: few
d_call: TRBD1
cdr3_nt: TGTGCCATCAGCGGACAGGGGAACGAGCAGTACTTC
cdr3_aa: CAISGQGNEQYF

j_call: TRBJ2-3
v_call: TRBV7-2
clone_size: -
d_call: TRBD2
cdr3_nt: TGTGCCAGCAGCCGGACTAGCGGGAGATCCGATACGCAGTATTTT
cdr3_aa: CASSRTSGRSDTQYF

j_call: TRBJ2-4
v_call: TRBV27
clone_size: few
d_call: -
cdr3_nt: TGTGCCAGCAGTTCCCCCCGCGGACAGGGAGGGAAAAACATTCAGTACTTC
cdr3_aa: CASSSPRGQGGKNIQYF

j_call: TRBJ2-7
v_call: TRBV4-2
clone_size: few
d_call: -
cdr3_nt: TGTGCCAGCAGCCAAGATCGGGTCGGAGGTTCCTACGAGCAGTACTTC
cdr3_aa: CASSQDRVGGSYEQYF

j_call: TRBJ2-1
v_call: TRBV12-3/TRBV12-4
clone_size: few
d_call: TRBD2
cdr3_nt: TGTGCCAGCAGGAACCTACTAGCGGGAGGGCCGGAGCAGTTCTTC
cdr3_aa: CASRNLLAGGPEQFF

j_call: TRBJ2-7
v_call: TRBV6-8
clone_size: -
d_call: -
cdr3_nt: TGTGCCAGCACCAACGAAACCGGGCAGGGAGCCTACGAGCAGTACTTC
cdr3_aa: CASTNETGQGAYEQYF

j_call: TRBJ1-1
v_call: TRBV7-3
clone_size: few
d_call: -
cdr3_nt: TGTGCCAGCAGCTTAATGGGGGGGAACACTGAAGCTTTCTTT
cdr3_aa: CASSLMGGNTEAFF

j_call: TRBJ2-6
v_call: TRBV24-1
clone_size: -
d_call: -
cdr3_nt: TGTGCCGTAACCGCGAGCTCTGGGGCCAACGTCCTGACTTTC
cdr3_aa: CAVTASSGANVLTF

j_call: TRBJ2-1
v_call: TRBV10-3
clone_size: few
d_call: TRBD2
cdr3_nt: TGTGCCATCAGTGAGTTCACCGGGACTAGCGGGAGTCCCGACAATGAGCAGTTCTTC
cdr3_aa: CAISEFTGTSGSPDNEQFF

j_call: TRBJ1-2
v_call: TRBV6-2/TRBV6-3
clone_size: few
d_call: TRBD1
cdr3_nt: TGTGCCAGCAGTTCCCTACCGGGACAGGACCGTAACTATGGCTACACCTTC
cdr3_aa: CASSSLPGQDRNYGYTF

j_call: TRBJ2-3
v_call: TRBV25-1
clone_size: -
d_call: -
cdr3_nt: TGTGCCAGCAGTGATCACGGGACTGGCACAGATACGCAGTATTTT
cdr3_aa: CASSDHGTGTDTQYF

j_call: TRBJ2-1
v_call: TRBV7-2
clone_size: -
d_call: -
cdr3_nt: TGTGCCAGCAGCTCCTCGAGAGGGCCGGGGAATGAGCAGTTCTTC
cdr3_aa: CASSSSRGPGNEQFF

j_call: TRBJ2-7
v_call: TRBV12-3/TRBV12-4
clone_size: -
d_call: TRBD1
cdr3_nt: TGTGCCAGCAGTGCCCGGGACAGGGGTAGCGAGCAGTACTTC
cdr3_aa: CASSARDRGSEQYF

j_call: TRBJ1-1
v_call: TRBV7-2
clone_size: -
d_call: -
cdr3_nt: TGTGCCAGCAGCACCGTGGGGGGGCTCACTGAAGCTTTCTTT
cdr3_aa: CASSTVGGLTEAFF

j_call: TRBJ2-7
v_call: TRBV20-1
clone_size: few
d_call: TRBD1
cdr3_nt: TGCAGTGCTCGGACAGGGGGCACCTACGAGCAGTACTTC
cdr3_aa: CSARTGGTYEQYF

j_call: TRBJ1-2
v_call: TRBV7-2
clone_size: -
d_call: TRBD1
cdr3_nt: TGTGCCAGCAGCTTAACAGGGGGCCAAGCTAACTATGGCTACACCTTC
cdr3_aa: CASSLTGGQANYGYTF

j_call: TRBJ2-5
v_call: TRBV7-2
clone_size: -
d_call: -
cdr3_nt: TGTGCCAGCAGCCCCCCAACAATCAAGACCCAGTACTTC
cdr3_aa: CASSPPTIKTQYF

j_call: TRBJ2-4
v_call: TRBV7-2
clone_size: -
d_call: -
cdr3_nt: TGTGCCAGCAGCTACAGGGGGGGGAACATTCAGTACTTC
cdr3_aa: CASSYRGGNIQYF

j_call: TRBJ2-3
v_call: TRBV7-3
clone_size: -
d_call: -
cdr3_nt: TGTGCCAGCAGTCCCCGGGGCGGAGGGGCAGATACGCAGTATTTT
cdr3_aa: CASSPRGGGADTQYF

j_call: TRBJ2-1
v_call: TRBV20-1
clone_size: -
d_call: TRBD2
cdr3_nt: TGCAGTGCTCTTTCTGGCGGGAGGGCGGATGAGCAGTTCTTC
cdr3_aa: CSALSGGRADEQFF

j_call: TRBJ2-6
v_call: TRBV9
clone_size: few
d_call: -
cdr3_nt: TGTGCCAGCAGCGCCCATCCTGGGGCCAACGTCCTGACTTTC
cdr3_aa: CASSAHPGANVLTF

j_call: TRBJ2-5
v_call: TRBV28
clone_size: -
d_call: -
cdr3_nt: TGTGCCAGCAGTTTAACCCCGAAACAGGGTACGGAGACCCAGTACTTC
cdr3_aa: CASSLTPKQGTETQYF

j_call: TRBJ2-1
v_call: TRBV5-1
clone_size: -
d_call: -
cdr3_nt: TGCGCCAGCAGCCCTGGGACCAAGAATTACAATGAGCAGTTCTTC
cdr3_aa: CASSPGTKNYNEQFF

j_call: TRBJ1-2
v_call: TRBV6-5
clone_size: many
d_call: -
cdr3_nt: TGTGCCAGCAGTCCCCATGAAGCTAACTATGGCTACACCTTC
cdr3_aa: CASSPHEANYGYTF

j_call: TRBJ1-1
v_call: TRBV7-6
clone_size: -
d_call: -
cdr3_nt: TGTGCCAGCAGCTTAGAAGCCGGCGGGGCAGCTTTCTTT
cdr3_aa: CASSLEAGGAAFF

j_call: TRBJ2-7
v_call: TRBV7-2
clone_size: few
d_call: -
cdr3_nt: TGTGCCAGCAGCTTAAGTATCGGGACCACAACCTACGAGCAGTACTTC
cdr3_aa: CASSLSIGTTTYEQYF

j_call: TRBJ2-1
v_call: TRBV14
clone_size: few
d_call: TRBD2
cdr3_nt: TGTGCCAGCAGCCGAACTAGCGGCCGAGGCGGGGATGAGCAGTTCTTC
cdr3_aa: CASSRTSGRGGDEQFF